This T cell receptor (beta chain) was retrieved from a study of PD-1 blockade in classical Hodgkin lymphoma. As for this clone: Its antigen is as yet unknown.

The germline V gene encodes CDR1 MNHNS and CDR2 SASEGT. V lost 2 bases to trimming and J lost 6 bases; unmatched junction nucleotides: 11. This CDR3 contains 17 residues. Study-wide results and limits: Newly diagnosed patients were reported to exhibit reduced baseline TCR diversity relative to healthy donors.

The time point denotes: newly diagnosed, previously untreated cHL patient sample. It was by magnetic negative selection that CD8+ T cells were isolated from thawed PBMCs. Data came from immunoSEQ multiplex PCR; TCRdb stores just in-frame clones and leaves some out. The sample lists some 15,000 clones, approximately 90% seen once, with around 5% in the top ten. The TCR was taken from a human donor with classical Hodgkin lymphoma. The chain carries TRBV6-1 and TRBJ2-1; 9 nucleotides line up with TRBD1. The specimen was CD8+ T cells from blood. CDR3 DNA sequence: TGTGCCAGCAGTGAACCGGACTGGGACAGGGTGTCCAATGAGCAGTTCTTC. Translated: CASSEPDWDRVSNEQFF.